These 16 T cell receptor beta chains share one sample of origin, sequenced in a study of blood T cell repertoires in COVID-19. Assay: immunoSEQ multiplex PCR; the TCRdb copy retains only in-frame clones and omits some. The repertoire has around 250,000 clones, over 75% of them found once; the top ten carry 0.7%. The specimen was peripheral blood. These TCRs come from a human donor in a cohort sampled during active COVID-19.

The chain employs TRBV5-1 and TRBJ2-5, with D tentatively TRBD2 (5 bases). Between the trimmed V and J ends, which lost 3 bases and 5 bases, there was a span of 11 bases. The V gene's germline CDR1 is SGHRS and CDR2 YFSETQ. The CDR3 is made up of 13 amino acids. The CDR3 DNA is TGCGCCAGCAGCTCCCGGACTTTCGAGACCCAGTACTTC. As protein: CASSSRTFETQYF.

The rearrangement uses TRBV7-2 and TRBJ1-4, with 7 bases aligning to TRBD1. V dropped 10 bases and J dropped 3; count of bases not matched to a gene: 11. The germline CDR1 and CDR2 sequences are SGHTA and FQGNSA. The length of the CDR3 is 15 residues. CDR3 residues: CATGNRGAANEKLFF. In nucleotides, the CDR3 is TGTGCCACCGGGAACAGGGGAGCCGCTAATGAAAAACTGTTTTTT.

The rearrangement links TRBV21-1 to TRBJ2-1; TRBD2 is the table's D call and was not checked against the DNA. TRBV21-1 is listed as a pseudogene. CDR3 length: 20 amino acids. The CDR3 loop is CASSDRSGTSGAKWRDEQFF. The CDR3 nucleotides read TGTGCCAGCAGCGACCGTTCCGGGACTAGCGGGGCAAAATGGCGGGATGAGCAGTTCTTC.

CDR3 nucleotide sequence: TGTGCCAGCAGCCTCAGGCCGGTCAGGGGGCTCCACGAGCAGTACTTC. Its protein product is CASSLRPVRGLHEQYF. The chain is built from TRBV7-6 and TRBJ2-7; 8 bases are shared with TRBD1. The CDR3 covers 16 residues. Losses at the gene ends were 5 bases for V and 5 bases for J; bases not matched to a gene: 14. Germline-derived CDR1 and CDR2 are SGHVS and FNYEAQ.

This CDR3 reads CAWGDRREQYF. CDR3 sequence (DNA): TGTGCCTGGGGCGATCGGAGGGAGCAGTACTTC. The J gene is TRBJ2-7, the V gene TRBV30; possibly TRBD2 for D (5 bases). CDR1 is GTSNPN, CDR2 SVGIG, per germline (reference sequence). This CDR3 contains 11 residues. V was clipped by 5 bases and J by 7 bases, with 12 bases between them.

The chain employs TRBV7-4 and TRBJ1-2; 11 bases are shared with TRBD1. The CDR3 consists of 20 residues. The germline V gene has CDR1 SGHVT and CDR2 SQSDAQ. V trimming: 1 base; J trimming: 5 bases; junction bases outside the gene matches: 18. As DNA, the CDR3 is TGTGCCAGCAGCTTAGTTCTGACGGGTACCCGGGACAGGGGGGGGTATGGCTACACCTTC. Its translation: CASSLVLTGTRDRGGYGYTF. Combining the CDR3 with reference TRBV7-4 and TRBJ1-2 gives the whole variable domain GAGVSQSPRYKVAKRGRDVALRCDSISGHVTLYWYRQTLGQGSEVLTYSQSDAQRDKSGRPSGRFSAERPERSVSTLKIQRTEQGDSAVYLCASSLVLTGTRDRGGYGYTFGSGTRLTVV.

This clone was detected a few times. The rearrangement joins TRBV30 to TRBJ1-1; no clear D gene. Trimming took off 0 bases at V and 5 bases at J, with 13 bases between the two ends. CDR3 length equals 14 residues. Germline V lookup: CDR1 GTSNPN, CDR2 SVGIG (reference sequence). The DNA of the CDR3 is TGTGCCTGGAGTGTAGGCCAGACGGGGACTGAAGCTTTCTTT. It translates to CAWSVGQTGTEAFF.

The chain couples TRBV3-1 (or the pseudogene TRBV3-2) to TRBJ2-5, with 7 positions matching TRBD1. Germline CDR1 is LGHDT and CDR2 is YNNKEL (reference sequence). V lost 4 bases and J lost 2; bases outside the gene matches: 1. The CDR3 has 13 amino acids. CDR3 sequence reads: CASSPTGQETQYF. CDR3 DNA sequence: TGTGCCAGCAGCCCGACAGGGCAAGAGACCCAGTACTTC.

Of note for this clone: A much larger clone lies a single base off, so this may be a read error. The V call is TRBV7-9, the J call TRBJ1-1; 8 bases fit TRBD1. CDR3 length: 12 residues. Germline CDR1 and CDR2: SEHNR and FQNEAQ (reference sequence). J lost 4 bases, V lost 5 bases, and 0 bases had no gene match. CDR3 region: CASSTGGTEAFF. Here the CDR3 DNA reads TGTGCCAGCAGCACAGGGGGCACTGAAGCTTTCTTT.

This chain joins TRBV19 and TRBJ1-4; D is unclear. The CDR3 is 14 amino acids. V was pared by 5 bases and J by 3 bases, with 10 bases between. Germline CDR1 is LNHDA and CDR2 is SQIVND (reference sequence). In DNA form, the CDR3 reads TGTGCCAGTAGTGTTAGCGGGGCTAATGAAAAACTGTTTTTT. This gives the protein CASSVSGANEKLFF. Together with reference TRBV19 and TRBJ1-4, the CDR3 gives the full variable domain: DGGITQSPKYLFRKEGQNVTLSCEQNLNHDAMYWYRQDPGQGLRLIYYSQIVNDFQKGDIAEGYSVSREKKESFPLTVTSAQKNPTAFYLCASSVSGANEKLFFGSGTQLSVL.

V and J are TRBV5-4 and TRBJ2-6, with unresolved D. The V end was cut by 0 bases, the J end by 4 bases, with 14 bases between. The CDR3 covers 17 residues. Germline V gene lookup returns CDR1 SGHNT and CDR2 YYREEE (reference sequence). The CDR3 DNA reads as TGTGCCAGCAGCTTGGACTTGATTAGAGCCGGGGCCAACGTCCTGACTTTC. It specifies CASSLDLIRAGANVLTF. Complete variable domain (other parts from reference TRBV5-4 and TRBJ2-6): ETGVTQSPTHLIKTRGQQVTLRCSSQSGHNTVSWYQQALGQGPQFIFQYYREEENGRGNFPPRFSGLQFPNYSSELNVNALELDDSALYLCASSLDLIRAGANVLTFGAGSRLTVL.

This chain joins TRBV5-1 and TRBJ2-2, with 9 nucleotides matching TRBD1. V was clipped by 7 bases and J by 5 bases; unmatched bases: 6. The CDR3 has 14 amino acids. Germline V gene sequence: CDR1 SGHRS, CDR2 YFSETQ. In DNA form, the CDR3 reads TGCGCCAGCGCTACCGGGACAGGGACCGGGGAGCTGTTTTTT. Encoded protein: CASATGTGTGELFF.

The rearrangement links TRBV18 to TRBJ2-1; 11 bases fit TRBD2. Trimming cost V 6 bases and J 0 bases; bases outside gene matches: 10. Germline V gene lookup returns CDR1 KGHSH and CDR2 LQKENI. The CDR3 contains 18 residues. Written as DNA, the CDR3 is TGTGCCAGCTCGCTGACTAGCGGGGTCCCCAGCTCCTACAATGAGCAGTTCTTC. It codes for CASSLTSGVPSSYNEQFF.

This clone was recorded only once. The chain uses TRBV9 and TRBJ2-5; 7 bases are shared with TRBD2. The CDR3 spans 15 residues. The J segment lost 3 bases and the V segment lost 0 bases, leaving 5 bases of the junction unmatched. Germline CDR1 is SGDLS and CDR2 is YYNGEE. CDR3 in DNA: TGTGCCAGCAGCGTAGCACTTGGACTAGAAGAGACCCAGTACTTC. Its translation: CASSVALGLEETQYF.

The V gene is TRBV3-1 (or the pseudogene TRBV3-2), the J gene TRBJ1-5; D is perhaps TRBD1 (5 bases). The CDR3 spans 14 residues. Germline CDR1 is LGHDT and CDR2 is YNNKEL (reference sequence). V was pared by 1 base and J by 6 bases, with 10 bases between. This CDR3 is CASSQASTGQPQHF. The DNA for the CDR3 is TGTGCCAGCAGCCAAGCCAGCACAGGTCAGCCCCAGCATTTT.

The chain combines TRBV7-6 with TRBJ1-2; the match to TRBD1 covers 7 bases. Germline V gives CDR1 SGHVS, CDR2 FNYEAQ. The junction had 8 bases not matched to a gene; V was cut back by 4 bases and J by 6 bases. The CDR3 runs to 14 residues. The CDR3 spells CASSYRQGRDGYTF. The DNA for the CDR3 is TGTGCCAGCAGCTATCGACAGGGTCGCGATGGCTACACCTTC. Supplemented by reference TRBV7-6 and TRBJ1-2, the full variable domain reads GAGVSQSPRYKVTKRGQDVALRCDPISGHVSLYWYRQALGQGPEFLTYFNYEAQQDKSGLPNDRFSAERPEGSISTLTIQRTEQRDSAMYRCASSYRQGRDGYTFGSGTRLTVV.